The T cell receptor (beta chain) under discussion was sequenced for a study of T cell responses to AZD1222 COVID-19 vaccine (dated by TCRdb to the early 2020s). The study in broad terms: AZD1222 recipients given second doses at about 4 weeks or at about 12 weeks were pooled, since spike-specific TCR depth and breadth were not found to differ between the two schedules. Trial participants were enrolled into age subgroups of 18-55, 56-69 and 70-plus years, which contained about 150, 27 and 61 TCR-sequenced participants, respectively. TCR sequencing was performed for about 250 trial participants, of whom about 200 were given two doses of AZD1222 and around 26 were given two doses of MenACWY control vaccine.

Here is what the overall study found, with its caveats: In the small 56-69-year group, the increase in depth fell short of significance, most likely because of low power. Because no day 14 peak-response samples were available, repertoires were characterized only after the peak T cell response. Conclusions about previously exposed vaccinees were limited because only 6 or 7 AZD1222 recipients were SARS-CoV-2 seropositive at baseline. Spike-specific TCR breadth and depth rose significantly after two AZD1222 doses compared with day 0 and with MenACWY recipients. Most participants were white British and females outnumbered males, and the authors suggested that clonal diversity may have been underestimated. The vaccine-associated CD4 TCRs covered the entire spike protein, and the dominant responses fell in regions 160-218 and 743-854. Epitopes outside the regions mutated in the B.1.351 and B.1.1.7 variants were reportedly recognized by nearly half of the unique spike-specific TCRs.

Unmatched junction bases come to 3, with V trimmed by 4 bases and J by 5 bases. Reading the germline V gene (reference sequence) gives CDR1 LNHNV and CDR2 YYDKDF. Inclusive of the bounding cysteine and phenylalanine, the CDR3 is 13 residues long. This entry keeps only the CDR3 DNA: 39 bases, framed from base 1. The CDR3 regions of human TCRbeta chains were analyzed by immunosequencing. Turning to the authors' computational methods: TCRs in the repertoires were matched against a reference library of SARS-CoV-2-specific TCRs that had been generated with the MIRA antigen-specificity platform. Breadth was defined as the fraction of unique TCRs that were SARS-CoV-2-associated, and depth was defined as the fraction of total T cells that were SARS-CoV-2-associated. Using the MIRA data, every spike-specific TCR was mapped to the spike region that the TCR reacted to and assigned to either a CD4 or a CD8 class. Log10-transformed breadth and depth values were compared by one-way ANOVA with Sidak's multiple comparisons tests. Drawn from immuneACCESS, this table holds only the in-frame rearrangements with V and J called that TCRdb kept. Clones are partly lost; checked studies trace under half to an unresolved V gene and leave the rest unexplained. That table is the source of V, J and clone size, and D and trimming were worked out from the DNA. The sample yields 120,000 or so clones; less than 95% were counted once. Approximately 7.6% of the sample lies in the top ten.

Note on this clone: Its antigen is not yet known. No base quality values were provided; no much bigger clone lies one nucleotide off.

Read against the paper, the sample's time point label means: baseline before first vaccination. Vaccinee samples were obtained from the UK trials COV001 and COV002, which included a single-blind randomized controlled phase 2/3 trial of AZD1222 (ChAdOx1 nCoV-19) in healthy adults. For TCRbeta chain sequencing, PBMC samples were collected from trial participants at day 0 and at day 28 after the second dose. Sequenced here: peripheral blood, sampled on day 0 of AZD1222 vaccination. This TCR was sampled from an adult in good health. Recombination connected TRBV15 to TRBJ2-3; TRBD1 fits 7 bases in the junction. DNA sequence: TGTGCCACCAGCAATAGGGGGCAAGATACGCAGTATTTT. Its translation reads: CATSNRGQDTQYF.